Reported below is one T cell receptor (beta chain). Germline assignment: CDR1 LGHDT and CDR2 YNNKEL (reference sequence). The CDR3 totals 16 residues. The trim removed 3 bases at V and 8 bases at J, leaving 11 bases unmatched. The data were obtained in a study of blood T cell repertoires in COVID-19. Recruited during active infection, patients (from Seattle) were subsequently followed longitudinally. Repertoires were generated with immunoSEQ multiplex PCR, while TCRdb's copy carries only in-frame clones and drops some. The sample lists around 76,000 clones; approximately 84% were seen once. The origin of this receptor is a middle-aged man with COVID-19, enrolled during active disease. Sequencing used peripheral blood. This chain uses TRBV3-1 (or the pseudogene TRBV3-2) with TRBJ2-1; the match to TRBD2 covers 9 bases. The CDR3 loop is CASSQRSGRRGDEQFF. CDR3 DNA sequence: TGTGCCAGCAGCCAGAGAAGCGGGAGGCGTGGCGATGAGCAGTTCTTC.